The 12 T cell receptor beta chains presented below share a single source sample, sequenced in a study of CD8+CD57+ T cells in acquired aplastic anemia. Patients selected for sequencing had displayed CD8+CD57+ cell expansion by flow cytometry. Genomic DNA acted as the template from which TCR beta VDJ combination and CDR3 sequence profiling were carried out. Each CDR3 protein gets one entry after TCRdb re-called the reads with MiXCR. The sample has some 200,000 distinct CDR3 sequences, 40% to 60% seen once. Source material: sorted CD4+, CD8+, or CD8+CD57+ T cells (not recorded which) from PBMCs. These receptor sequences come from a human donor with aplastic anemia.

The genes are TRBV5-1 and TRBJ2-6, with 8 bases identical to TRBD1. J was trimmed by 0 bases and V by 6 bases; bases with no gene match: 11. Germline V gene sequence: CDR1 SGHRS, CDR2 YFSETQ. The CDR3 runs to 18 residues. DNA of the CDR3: TGCGCCAGCAACGTAAACAGGGGGTCCTCCTCTGGGGCCAACGTCCTGACTTTC. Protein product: CASNVNRGSSSGANVLTF.

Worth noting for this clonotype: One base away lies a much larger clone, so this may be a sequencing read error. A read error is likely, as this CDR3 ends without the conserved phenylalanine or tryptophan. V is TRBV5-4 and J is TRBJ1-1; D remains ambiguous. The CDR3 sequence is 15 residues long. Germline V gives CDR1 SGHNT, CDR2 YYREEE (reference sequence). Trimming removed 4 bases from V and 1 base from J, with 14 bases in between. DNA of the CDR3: TGTGCCAGCAGCCCGGGCGGTCAGCGGAACACTGAAGCTTTCCTT. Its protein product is CASSPGGQRNTEAFL.

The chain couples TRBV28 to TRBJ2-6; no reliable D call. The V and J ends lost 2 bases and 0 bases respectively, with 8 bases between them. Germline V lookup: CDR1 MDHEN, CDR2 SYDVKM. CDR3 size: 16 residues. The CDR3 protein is CASSLSWSSGANVLTF. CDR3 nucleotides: TGTGCCAGCAGTTTAAGTTGGAGCTCTGGGGCCAACGTCCTGACTTTC.

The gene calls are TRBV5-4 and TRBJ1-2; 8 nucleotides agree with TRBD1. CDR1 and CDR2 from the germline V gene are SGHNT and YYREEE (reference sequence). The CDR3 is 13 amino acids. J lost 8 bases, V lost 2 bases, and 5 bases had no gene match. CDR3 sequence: CASSFPGGGGYTF. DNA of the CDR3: TGTGCCAGCAGCTTTCCAGGGGGCGGAGGCTACACCTTC.

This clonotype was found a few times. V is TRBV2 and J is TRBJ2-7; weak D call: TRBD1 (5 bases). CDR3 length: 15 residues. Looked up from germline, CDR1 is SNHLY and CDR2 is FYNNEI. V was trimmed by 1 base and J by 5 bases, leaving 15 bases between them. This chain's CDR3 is CASSEVWGTDHEQYV. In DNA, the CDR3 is TGTGCCAGCAGTGAAGTCTGGGGCACCGACCACGAGCAGTACGTC.

CDR3 nucleotide sequence: TGCGCCAGCGCGGGAGGGAGCAACAGAGATACGCAGTATTTT. This codes for CASAGGSNRDTQYF. The chain joins TRBV10-2 to TRBJ2-3; 9 bases are shared with TRBD2. Germline lookup yields CDR1 WSHSY and CDR2 SAAADI. The CDR3 extends over 14 amino acids. V shed 8 bases, J shed 5 bases, and the junction held 8 bases outside the gene matches.

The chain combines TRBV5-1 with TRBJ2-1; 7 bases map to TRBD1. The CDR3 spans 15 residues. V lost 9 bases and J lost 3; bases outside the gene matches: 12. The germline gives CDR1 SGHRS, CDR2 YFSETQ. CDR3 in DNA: TGCGCCACCCGGAATGAGGGGGCCGGCTACAATGAGCAGTTCTTC. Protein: CATRNEGAGYNEQFF.

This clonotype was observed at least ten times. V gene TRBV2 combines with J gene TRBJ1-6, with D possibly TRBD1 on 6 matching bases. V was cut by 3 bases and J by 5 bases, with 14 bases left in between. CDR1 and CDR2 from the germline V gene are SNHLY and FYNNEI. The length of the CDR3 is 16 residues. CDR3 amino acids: CASSERRGLNNSPLHF. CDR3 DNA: TGTGCCAGCAGTGAGCGTAGGGGGTTAAATAATTCACCCCTCCACTTT.

DNA of the CDR3: TGTGCCAGTAGGGGACAGGGGCACTCACCCCTCCACTTT. Translating gives CASRGQGHSPLHF. V and J are TRBV19 and TRBJ1-6; 10 nucleotides align to TRBD1. Looked up from germline, CDR1 is LNHDA and CDR2 is SQIVND (reference sequence). The ends lost 6 bases at V and 10 bases at J; junction bases unmatched: 3. The CDR3 totals 13 residues.

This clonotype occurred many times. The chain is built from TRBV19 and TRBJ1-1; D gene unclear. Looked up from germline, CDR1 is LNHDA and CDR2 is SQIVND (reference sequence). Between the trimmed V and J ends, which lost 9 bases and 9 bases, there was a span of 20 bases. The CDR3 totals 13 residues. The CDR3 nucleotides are TGTGCCAGCCGAAATCCCGGCACTGTCCAAGCTTTCTTT. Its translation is CASRNPGTVQAFF.

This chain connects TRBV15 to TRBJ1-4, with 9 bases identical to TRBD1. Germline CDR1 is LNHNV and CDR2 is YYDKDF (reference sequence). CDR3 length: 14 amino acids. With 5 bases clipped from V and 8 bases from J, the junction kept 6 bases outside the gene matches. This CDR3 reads CATSRGQGKEKLFF. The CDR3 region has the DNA TGTGCCACCAGCCGGGGACAGGGAAAGGAAAAACTGTTTTTT.

The CDR3 is CASSEARDRGSQHF. The CDR3 DNA sequence: TGTGCCAGCAGTGAAGCGAGGGACAGGGGATCCCAGCATTTT. The V call is TRBV2, the J call TRBJ1-5, with TRBD1 matching over 10 bases. Germline V lookup: CDR1 SNHLY, CDR2 FYNNEI. The CDR3 consists of 14 residues. V was pared by 0 bases and J by 11 bases, with 4 bases of the junction left unmatched.